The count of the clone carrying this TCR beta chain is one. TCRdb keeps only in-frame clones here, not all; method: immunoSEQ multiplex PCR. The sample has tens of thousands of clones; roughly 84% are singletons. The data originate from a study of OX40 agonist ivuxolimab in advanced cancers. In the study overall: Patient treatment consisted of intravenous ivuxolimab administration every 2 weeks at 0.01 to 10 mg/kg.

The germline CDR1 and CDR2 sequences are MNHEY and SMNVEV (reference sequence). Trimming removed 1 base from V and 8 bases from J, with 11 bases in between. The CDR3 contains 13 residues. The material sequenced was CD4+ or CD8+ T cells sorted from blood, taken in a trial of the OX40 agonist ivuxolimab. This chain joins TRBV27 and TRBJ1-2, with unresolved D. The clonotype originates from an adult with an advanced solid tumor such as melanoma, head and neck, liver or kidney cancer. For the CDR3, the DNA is TGTGCCAGCAGTTTATGGGTGGGGAGCGGCTACACCTTC. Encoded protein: CASSLWVGSGYTF.